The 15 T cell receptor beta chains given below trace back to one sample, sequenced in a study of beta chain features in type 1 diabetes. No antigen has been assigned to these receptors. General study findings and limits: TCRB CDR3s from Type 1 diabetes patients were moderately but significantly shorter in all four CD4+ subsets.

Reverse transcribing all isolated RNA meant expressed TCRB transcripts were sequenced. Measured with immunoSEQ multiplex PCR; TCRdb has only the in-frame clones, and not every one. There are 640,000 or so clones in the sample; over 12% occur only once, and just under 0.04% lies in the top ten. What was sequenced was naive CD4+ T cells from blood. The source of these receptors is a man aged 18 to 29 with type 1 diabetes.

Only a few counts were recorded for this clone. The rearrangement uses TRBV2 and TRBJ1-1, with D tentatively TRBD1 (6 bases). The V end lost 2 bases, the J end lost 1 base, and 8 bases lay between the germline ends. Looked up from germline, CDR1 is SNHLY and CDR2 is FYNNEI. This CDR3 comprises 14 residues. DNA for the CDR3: TGTGCCAGCAGTGAACAGGGGCAGAACACTGAAGCTTTCTTT. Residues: CASSEQGQNTEAFF.

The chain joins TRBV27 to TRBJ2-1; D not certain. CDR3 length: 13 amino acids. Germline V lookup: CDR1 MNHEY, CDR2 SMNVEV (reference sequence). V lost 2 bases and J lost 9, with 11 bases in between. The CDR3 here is CASSLMIAGEQFF. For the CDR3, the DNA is TGTGCCAGCAGTTTAATGATTGCCGGTGAGCAGTTCTTC.

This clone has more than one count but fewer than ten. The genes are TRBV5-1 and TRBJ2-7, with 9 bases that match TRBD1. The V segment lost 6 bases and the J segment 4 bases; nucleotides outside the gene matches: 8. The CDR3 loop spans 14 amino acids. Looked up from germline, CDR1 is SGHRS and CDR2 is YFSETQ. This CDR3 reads CASTSGQGSYEQYF. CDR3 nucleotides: TGCGCCAGCACCAGTGGACAGGGGTCGTACGAGCAGTACTTC.

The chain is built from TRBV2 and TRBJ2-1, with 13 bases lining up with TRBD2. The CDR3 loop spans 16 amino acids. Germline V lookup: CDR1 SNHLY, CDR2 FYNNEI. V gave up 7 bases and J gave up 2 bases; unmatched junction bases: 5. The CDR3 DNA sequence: TGTGCCAGCAACCGACTAGCGGGAGGAACCTACAATGAGCAGTTCTTC. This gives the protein CASNRLAGGTYNEQFF.

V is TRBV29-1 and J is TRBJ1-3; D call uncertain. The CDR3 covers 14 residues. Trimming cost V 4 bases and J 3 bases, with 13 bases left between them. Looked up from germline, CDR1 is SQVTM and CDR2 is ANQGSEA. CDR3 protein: CSVVVNRDGNTIYF. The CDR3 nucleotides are TGCAGCGTTGTAGTAAATAGGGATGGAAACACCATATATTTT.

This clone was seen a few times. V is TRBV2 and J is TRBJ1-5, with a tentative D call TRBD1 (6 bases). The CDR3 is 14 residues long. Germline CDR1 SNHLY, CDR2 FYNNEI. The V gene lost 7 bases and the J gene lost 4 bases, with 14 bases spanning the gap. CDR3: CASTNLRGNQPQHF. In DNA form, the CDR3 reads TGTGCCAGCACTAATCTGAGGGGGAATCAGCCCCAGCATTTT.

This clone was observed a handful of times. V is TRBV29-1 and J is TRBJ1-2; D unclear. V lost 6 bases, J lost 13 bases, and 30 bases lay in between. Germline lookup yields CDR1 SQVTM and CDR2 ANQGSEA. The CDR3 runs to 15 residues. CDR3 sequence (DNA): TGCAGCGTCACAATTCACCCCACCATCGCGGTGGAGGGCACCTTC. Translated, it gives CSVTIHPTIAVEGTF. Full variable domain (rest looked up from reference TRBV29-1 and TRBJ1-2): SAVISQKPSRDICQRGTSLTIQCQVDSQVTMMFWYRQQPGQSLTLIATANQGSEATYESGFVIDKFPISRPNLTFSTLTVSNMSPEDSSIYLCSVTIHPTIAVEGTFGSGTRLTVV.

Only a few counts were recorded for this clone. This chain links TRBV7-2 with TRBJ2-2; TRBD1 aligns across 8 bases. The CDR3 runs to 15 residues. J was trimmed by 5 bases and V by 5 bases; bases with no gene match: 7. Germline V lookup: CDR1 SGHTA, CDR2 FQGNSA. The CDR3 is CASSQGQGGTGELFF. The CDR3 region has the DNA TGTGCCAGCAGCCAAGGACAGGGCGGGACCGGGGAGCTGTTTTTT. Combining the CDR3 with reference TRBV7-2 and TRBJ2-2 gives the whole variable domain GAGVSQSPSNKVTEKGKDVELRCDPISGHTALYWYRQSLGQGLEFLIYFQGNSAPDKSGLPSDRFSAERTGGSVSTLTIQRTQQEDSAVYLCASSQGQGGTGELFFGEGSRLTVL.

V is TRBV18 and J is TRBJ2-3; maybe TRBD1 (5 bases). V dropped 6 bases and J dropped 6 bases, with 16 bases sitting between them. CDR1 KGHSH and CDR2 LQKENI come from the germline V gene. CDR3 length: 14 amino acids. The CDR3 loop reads CASSRQSYSDTQYF. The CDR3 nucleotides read TGTGCCAGCTCCCGACAGAGCTACTCTGATACGCAGTATTTT.

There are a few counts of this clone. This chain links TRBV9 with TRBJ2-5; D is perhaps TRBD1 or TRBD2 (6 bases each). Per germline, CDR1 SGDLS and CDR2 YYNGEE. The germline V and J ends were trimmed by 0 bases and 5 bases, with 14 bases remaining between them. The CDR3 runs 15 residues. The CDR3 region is CASSVGGALRETQYF. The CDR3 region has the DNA TGTGCCAGCAGCGTAGGGGGGGCCCTGCGGGAGACCCAGTACTTC.

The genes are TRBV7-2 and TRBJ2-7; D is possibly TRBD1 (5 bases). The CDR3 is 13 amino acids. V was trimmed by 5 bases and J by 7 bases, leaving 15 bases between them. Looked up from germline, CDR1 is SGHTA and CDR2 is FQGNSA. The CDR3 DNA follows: TGTGCCAGCAGCCTCCAACAGGTCGGGGAGCAGTACTTC. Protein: CASSLQQVGEQYF. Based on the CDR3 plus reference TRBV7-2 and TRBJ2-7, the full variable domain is GAGVSQSPSNKVTEKGKDVELRCDPISGHTALYWYRQSLGQGLEFLIYFQGNSAPDKSGLPSDRFSAERTGGSVSTLTIQRTQQEDSAVYLCASSLQQVGEQYFGPGTRLTVT.

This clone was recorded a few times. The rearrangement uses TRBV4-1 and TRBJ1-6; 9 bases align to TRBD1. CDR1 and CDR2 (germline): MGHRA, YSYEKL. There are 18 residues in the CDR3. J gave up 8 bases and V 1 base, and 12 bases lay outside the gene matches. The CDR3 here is CASSQGRDRVAFDSPLHF. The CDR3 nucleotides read TGCGCCAGCAGCCAAGGCAGGGACAGGGTGGCGTTCGATTCACCCCTCCACTTT.

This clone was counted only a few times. The CDR3 sequence is CASSERDPTEAFF. The DNA for the CDR3 is TGTGCCAGCAGTGAGAGGGATCCCACTGAAGCTTTCTTT. V is TRBV25-1 and J is TRBJ1-1; D gene unclear. V lost 3 bases, J lost 4 bases, and 9 bases lay in between. The CDR3 consists of 13 residues. Germline CDR1 is MGHDK and CDR2 is SYGVNS.

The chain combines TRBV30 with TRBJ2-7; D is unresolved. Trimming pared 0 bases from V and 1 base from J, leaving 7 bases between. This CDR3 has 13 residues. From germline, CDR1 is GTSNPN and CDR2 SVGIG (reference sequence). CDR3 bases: TGTGCCTGGAGTGTACTCGATTCCTACGAGCAGTACTTC. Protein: CAWSVLDSYEQYF.

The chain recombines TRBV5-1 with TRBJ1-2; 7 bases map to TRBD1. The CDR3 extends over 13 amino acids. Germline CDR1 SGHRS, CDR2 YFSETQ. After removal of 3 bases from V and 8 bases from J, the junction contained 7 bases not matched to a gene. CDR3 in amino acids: CASSSGQVTGYTF. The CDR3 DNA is TGCGCCAGCAGCTCCGGACAGGTGACCGGCTACACCTTC.